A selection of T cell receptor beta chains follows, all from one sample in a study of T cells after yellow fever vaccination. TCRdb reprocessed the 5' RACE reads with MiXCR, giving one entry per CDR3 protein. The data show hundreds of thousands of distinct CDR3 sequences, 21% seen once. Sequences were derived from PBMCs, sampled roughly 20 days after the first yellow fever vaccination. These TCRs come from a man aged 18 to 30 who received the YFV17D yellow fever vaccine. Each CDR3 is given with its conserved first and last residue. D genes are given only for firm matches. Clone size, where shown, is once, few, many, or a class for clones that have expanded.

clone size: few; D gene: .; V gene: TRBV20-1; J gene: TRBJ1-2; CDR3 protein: CSARTSNYGYTF; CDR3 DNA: TGCAGTGCTCGGACCTCTAACTATGGCTACACCTTC
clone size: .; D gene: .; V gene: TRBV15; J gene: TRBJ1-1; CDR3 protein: CATSPKAQMNTEAFF; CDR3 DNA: TGTGCCACCAGCCCTAAGGCACAGATGAACACTGAAGCTTTCTTT
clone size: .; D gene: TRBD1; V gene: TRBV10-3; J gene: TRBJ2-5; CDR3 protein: CAISEQGKAETQYF; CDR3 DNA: TGTGCCATCAGTGAACAGGGGAAGGCAGAGACCCAGTACTTC
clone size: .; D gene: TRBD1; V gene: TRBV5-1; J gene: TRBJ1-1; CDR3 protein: CASKILGTGTNTEAFF; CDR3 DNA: TGCGCCAGCAAGATTTTGGGGACAGGAACTAACACTGAAGCTTTCTTT
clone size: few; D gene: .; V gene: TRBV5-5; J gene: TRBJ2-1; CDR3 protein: CASSTPRGYNEQFF; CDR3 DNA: TGTGCCAGCAGCACCCCCCGTGGGTACAATGAGCAGTTCTTC
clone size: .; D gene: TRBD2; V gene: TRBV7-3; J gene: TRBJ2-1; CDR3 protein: CASSADTSGDNEQFF; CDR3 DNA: TGTGCCAGCAGCGCAGATACGAGCGGGGACAATGAGCAGTTCTTC
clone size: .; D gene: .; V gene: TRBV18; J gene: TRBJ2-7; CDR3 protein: CASSPTSYEQYF; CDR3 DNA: TGTGCCAGCTCACCAACGTCCTACGAGCAGTACTTC
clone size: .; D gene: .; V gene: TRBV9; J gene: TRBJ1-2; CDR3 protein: CASSPGGGANYGYTF; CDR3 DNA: TGTGCCAGCAGCCCGGGAGGAGGGGCTAACTATGGCTACACCTTC
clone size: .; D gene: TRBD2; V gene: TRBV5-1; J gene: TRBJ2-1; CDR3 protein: CASSYGYGGYNEQFF; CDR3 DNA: TGCGCCAGCAGCTACGGCTACGGGGGGTATAATGAGCAGTTCTTC
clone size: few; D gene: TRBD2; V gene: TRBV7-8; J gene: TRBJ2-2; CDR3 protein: CASSLGGETGELFF; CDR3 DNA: TGTGCCAGCAGCTTGGGGGGGGAGACCGGGGAGCTGTTTTTT
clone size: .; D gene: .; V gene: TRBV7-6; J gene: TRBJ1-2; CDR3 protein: CASSPTDKGGYTF; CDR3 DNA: TGTGCCAGCAGCCCGACCGACAAAGGAGGCTACACCTTC
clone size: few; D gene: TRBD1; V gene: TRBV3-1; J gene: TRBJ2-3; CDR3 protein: CASSEVRTGVADTQYF; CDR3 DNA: TGTGCCAGCAGCGAGGTACGGACAGGGGTTGCAGATACGCAGTATTTT
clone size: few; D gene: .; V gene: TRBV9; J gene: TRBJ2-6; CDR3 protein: CASSVQGSGANVLTF; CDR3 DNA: TGTGCCAGCAGCGTACAGGGCTCTGGGGCCAACGTCCTGACTTTC
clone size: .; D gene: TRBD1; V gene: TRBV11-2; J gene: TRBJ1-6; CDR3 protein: CASSYRTGRTGDPSYNSPLHF; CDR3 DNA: TGTGCCAGCAGCTACCGGACGGGGAGGACAGGGGACCCCTCCTATAATTCACCCCTCCACTTT
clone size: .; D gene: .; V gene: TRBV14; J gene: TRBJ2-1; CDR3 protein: CASSQIPGVGNNEQFF; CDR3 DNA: TGTGCCAGCAGCCAAATTCCGGGAGTGGGCAACAATGAGCAGTTCTTC
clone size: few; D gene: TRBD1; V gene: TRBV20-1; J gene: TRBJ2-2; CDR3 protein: CSAFPASQGAKLFF; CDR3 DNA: TGCAGTGCTTTCCCAGCTTCCCAGGGGGCCAAGCTGTTTTTT
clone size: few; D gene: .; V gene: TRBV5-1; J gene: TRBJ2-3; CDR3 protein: CASSFYADTQYF; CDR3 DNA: TGCGCCAGCAGCTTCTACGCAGATACGCAGTATTTT
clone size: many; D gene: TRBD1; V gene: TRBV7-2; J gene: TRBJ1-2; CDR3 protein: CASSLTRDSYGYTF; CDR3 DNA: TGTGCCAGCAGCTTAACCCGGGACAGCTATGGCTACACCTTC
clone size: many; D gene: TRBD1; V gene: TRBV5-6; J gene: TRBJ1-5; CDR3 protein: CASSPYRGGNQPQHF; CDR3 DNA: TGTGCCAGCAGCCCTTACAGGGGAGGCAATCAGCCCCAGCATTTT
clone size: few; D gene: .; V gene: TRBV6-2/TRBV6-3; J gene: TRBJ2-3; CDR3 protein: CASIGTSTDTQYF; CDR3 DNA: TGTGCCAGCATTGGGACCTCCACAGATACGCAGTATTTT
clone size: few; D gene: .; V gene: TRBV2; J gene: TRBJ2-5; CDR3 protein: CAGTRVFYAGETQYF; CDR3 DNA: TGTGCCGGAACCAGGGTGTTTTACGCGGGCGAGACCCAGTACTTC
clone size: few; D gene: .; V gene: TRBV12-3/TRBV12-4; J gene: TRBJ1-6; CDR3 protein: CASSFRGGLLHF; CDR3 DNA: TGTGCCAGCAGTTTTCGGGGGGGCCTCCTCCACTTT
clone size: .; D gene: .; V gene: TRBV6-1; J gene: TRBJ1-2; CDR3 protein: CASTTGTAGYGYTF; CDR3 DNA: TGTGCCAGCACTACCGGGACGGCCGGCTATGGCTACACCTTC
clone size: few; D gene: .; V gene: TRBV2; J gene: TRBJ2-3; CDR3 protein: CASREGQDSTDTQYF; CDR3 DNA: TGTGCCAGCAGAGAAGGACAAGATAGCACAGATACGCAGTATTTT
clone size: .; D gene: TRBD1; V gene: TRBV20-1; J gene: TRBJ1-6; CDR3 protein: CSGQGGSSPLHF; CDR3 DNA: TGCAGTGGTCAGGGGGGGAGTTCACCCCTCCACTTT
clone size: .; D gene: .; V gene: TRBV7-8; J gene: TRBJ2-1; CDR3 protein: CASSFGVELAIQFF; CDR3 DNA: TGTGCCAGCAGCTTCGGCGTGGAACTTGCTATACAGTTCTTC
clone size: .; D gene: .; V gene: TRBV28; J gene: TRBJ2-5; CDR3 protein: CASSSGEGGKKRTQYF; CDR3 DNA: TGTGCCAGCAGTTCCGGGGAGGGGGGGAAGAAGAGAACCCAGTACTTC
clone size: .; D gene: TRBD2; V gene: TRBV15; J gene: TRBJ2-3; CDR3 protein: CATSRDTRGGPGDTQYF; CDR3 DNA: TGTGCCACCAGCAGAGATACGCGGGGGGGCCCGGGAGATACGCAGTATTTT
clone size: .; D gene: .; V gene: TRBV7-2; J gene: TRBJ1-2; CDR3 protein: CASSPGGSAHGYTF; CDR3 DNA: TGTGCCAGCAGCCCAGGAGGGTCGGCGCATGGCTACACCTTC
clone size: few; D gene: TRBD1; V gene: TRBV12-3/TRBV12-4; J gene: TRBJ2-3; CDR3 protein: CASSPRSRGLDTQYF; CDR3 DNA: TGTGCCAGCAGTCCCCGATCCAGGGGGCTGGATACGCAGTATTTT
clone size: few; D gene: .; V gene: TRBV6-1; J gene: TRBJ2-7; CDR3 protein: CASSSDWLRQYF; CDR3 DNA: TGTGCCAGCAGTTCGGACTGGCTACGGCAGTACTTC
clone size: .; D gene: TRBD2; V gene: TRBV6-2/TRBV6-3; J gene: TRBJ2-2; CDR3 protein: CASSYHPSGDIANTGELFF; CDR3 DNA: TGTGCCAGCAGTTACCACCCTAGCGGGGATATCGCGAACACCGGGGAGCTGTTTTTT
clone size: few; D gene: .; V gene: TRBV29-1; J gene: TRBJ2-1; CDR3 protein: CSVVSRADEQFF; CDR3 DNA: TGCAGCGTTGTATCCAGGGCAGATGAGCAGTTCTTC
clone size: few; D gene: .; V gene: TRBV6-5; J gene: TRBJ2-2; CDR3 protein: CASSYDWGTGELFF; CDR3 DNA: TGTGCCAGCAGTTACGATTGGGGGACCGGGGAGCTGTTTTTT
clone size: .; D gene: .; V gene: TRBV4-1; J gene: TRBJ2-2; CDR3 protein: CASSHGQGVGSTGELFF; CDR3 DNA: TGCGCCAGCAGCCATGGGCAGGGCGTAGGTAGCACCGGGGAGCTGTTTTTT
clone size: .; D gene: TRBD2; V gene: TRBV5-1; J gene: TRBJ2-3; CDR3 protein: CASSSMVGGGANTQYF; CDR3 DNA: TGCGCCAGCAGCTCCATGGTTGGCGGGGGAGCGAATACGCAGTATTTT
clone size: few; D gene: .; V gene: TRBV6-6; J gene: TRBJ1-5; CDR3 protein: CASSSESAQHF; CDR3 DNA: TGTGCCAGCAGCTCGGAATCGGCCCAGCATTTT
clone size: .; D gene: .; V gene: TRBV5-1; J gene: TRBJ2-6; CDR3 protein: CASSLQANSGANVLTF; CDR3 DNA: TGCGCCAGCAGCTTGCAGGCCAACTCTGGGGCCAACGTCCTGACTTTC
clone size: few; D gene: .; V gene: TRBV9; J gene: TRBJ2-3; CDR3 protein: CASSGTPFTDTQYF; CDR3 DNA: TGTGCCAGCAGCGGGACTCCTTTCACAGATACGCAGTATTTT
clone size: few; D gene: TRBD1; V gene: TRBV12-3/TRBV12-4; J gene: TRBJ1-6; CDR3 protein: CASRAGTGWDNSPLHF; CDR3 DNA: TGTGCCAGCAGGGCAGGGACAGGGTGGGATAATTCACCCCTCCACTTT
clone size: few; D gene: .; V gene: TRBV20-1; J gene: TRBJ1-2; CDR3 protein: CSARARRGTQGYTF; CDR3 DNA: TGCAGTGCTAGAGCCCGCCGGGGGACTCAGGGCTACACCTTC
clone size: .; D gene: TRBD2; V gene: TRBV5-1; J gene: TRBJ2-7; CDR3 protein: CASSSGLVGYEQYF; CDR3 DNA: TGCGCCAGCAGCTCCGGACTAGTGGGGTACGAGCAGTACTTC
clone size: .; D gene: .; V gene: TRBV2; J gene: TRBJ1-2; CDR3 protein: CASSVGPSGHGYTF; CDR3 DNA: TGTGCCAGCAGTGTTGGTCCTTCAGGCCATGGCTACACCTTC
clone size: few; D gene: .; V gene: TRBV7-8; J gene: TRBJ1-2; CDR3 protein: CASSLAGWPNYGYTF; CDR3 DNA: TGTGCCAGCAGCTTAGCAGGGTGGCCTAACTATGGCTACACCTTC
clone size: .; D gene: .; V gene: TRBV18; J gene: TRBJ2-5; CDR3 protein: CASSPGQGFETQYF; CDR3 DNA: TGTGCCAGCTCACCAGGGCAGGGTTTCGAGACCCAGTACTTC
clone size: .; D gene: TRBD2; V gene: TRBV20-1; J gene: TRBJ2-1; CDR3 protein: CSASLPFLAGDGNEQFF; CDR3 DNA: TGCAGTGCTAGCCTCCCATTCCTAGCGGGGGATGGCAATGAGCAGTTCTTC
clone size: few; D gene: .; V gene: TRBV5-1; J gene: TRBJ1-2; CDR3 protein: CASSLTGSDYGYTF; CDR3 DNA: TGCGCCAGCAGCTTGACAGGGTCCGACTATGGCTACACCTTC
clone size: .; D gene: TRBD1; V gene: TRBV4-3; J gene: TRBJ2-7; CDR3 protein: CASSPIDRAGEQYF; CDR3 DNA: TGCGCCAGCAGCCCTATCGACAGGGCCGGCGAGCAGTACTTC
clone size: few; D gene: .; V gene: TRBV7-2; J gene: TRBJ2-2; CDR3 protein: CASSPDRTGELFF; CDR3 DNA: TGTGCCAGCAGCCCCGACAGAACCGGGGAGCTGTTTTTT
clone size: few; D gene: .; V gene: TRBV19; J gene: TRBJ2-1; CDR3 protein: CASSFADGDNEQFF; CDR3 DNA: TGTGCCAGTAGTTTCGCGGACGGAGACAATGAGCAGTTCTTC
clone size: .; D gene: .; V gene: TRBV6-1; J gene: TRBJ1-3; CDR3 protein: CATGPLISGNTIYF; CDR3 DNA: TGTGCCACCGGACCTTTGATCTCTGGAAACACCATATATTTT
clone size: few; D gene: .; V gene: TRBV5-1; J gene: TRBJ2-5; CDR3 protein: CASSRDGFQETQYF; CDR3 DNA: TGCGCCAGCAGCCGGGACGGCTTCCAAGAGACCCAGTACTTC
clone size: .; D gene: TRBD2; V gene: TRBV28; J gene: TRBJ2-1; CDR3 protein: CASSSGGEDNEQFF; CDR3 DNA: TGTGCCAGCAGCAGCGGGGGGGAAGACAATGAGCAGTTCTTC
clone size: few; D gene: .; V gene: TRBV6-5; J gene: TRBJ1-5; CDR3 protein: CASSYSSSNQPQHF; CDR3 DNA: TGTGCCAGCAGTTACTCTTCTAGCAATCAGCCCCAGCATTTT
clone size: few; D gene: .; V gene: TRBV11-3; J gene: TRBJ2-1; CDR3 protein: CASSPGTNEQFF; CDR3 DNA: TGTGCCAGCAGCCCCGGGACTAATGAGCAGTTCTTC
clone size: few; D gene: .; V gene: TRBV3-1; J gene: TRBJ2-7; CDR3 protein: CASSDPRLGLYEQYF; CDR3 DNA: TGTGCCAGCAGCGACCCCCGACTAGGGTTATACGAGCAGTACTTC
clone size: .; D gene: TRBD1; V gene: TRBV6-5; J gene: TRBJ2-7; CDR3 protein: CASRPGQGGEQYF; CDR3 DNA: TGTGCCAGCAGACCCGGACAGGGGGGTGAGCAGTACTTC
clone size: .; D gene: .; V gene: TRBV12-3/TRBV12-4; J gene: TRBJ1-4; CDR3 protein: CASSLEGRPRFF; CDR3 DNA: TGTGCCAGCAGTTTAGAAGGCCGGCCCCGCTTTTTT
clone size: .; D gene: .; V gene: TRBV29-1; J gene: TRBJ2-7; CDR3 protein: CSATQDLEQYF; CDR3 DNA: TGCAGCGCAACACAGGACCTCGAGCAGTACTTC